This T cell receptor beta chain was observed in a study of OX40 agonist ivuxolimab in advanced cancers. Study-wide results and caveats: CD4+ and CD8+ blood T cells expanded clonally by week 6 at 0.1 to 3.0 mg/kg. The study found that CD8+ T cells averaged more expanded clones than CD4+.

About this clone itself: The antigen is unknown.

V lost 6 bases to trimming and J lost 1 base, with 15 bases between them. The germline V gene encodes CDR1 MDHEN and CDR2 SYDVKM. This CDR3 is built from 15 residues. Blood draws occurred at baseline, cycle 4 day 1, and cycle 7 day 1. TCRdb's copy holds only in-frame clones and misses some; the assay was immunoSEQ multiplex PCR. The sample has tens of thousands of clones; nearly 80% are singletons. The sequencing here drew on CD4+ or CD8+ T cells sorted from blood, taken in a trial of the OX40 agonist ivuxolimab. The source of this sequence is an adult with an advanced solid tumor such as melanoma, head and neck, liver or kidney cancer. This sequence joins TRBV28 and TRBJ2-5, with a possible D match to TRBD1 (6 bases). CDR3 residues: CASRTGRGSQETQYF. The CDR3 DNA reads as TGTGCCAGCAGAACAGGGAGAGGAAGCCAAGAGACCCAGTACTTC.